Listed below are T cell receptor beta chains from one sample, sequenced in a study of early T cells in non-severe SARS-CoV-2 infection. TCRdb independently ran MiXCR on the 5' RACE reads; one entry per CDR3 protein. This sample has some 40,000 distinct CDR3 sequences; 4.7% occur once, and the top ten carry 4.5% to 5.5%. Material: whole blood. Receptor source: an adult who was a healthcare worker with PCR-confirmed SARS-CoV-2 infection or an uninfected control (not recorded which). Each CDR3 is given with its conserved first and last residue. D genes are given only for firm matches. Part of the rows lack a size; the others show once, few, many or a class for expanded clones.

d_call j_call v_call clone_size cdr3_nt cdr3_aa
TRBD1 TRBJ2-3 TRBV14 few TGTGCCAGCAGCCAATCAGGGACAGGTACCGATACGCAGTATTTT CASSQSGTGTDTQYF
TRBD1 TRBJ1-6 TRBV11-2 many TGTGCCAGCAGCTGGGGCGGACAGGGAAATTCACCCCTCCACTTT CASSWGGQGNSPLHF
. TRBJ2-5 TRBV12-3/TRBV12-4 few TGTGCCAGCAGTTTGATGGCACAAGAGACCCAGTACTTC CASSLMAQETQYF
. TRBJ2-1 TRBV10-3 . TGTGCCATCAGTGAACGTCGGGGGAGTGAGCAGTTCTTC CAISERRGSEQFF
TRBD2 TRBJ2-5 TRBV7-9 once TGTGCCAGCAGCTTAGAGGGACTAGCGGGGGCAGAGACCCAGTACTTC CASSLEGLAGAETQYF
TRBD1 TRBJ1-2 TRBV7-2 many TGTGCCAGCAGCTCTTACCGGGACAGCACTTATGGCTACACCTTC CASSSYRDSTYGYTF
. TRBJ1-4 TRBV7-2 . TGTGCCAGCAGCTTCCAGGGATCTAATGAAAAACTGTTTTTT CASSFQGSNEKLFF
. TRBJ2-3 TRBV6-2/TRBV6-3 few TGTGCCAGCGGTGAGGGGGGGATGACTAGCACAGATACGCAGTATTTT CASGEGGMTSTDTQYF
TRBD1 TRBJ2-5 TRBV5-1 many TGCGCCAGCAGCTTGTCTGGACAGGCGGAGACCCAGTACTTC CASSLSGQAETQYF
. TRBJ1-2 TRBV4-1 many TGCGCCAGCAGCCACGTTGGGACTGATGGCTACACCTTC CASSHVGTDGYTF